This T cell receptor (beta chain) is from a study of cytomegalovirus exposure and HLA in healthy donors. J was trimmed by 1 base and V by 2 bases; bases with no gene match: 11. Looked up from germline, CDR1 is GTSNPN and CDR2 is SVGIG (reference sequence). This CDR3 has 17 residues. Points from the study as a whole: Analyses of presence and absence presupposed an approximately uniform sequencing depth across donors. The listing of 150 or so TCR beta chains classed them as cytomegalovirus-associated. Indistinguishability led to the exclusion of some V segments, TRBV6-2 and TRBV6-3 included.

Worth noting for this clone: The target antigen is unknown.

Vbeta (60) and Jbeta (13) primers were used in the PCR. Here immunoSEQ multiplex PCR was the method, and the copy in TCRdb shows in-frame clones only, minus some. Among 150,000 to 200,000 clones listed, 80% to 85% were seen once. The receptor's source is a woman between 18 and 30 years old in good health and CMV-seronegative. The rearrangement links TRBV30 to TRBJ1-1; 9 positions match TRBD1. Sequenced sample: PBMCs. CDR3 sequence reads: CAWSPIDRGTTNTEAFF. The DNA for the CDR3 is TGTGCCTGGAGTCCGATCGACAGGGGGACAACGAACACTGAAGCTTTCTTT.